This T cell receptor (beta chain) is drawn from a study of blood T cell repertoires in COVID-19. Study overall: Specimens from acute and convalescent COVID-19 originated in the United States, Italy and Spain.

The cohort comprised adults aged roughly 18 to 95 years residing in approximately 25 US areas. The recovered donors of Cohort 3 showed two negative PCRs, clearance, or symptom resolution. V shed 4 bases, J shed 3 bases, and the junction held 1 base outside the gene matches. Germline loops: CDR1 LGHDT, CDR2 YNNKEL (reference sequence). This CDR3 comprises 13 residues. Produced via immunoSEQ multiplex PCR; TCRdb's table is partial and in-frame only. The sample holds around 500,000 clones, around 85% seen once. This TCR derives from a woman aged 60-75 years who had recovered from COVID-19. Specimen: PBMCs or T cells enriched from blood (not recorded which). The gene calls are TRBV3-1 (or the pseudogene TRBV3-2) and TRBJ1-2, with TRBD1 identical over 8 bases. The CDR3 coding sequence is TGTGCCAGCAGCCCACAGGGGGACTATGGCTACACCTTC. Amino acid sequence: CASSPQGDYGYTF.